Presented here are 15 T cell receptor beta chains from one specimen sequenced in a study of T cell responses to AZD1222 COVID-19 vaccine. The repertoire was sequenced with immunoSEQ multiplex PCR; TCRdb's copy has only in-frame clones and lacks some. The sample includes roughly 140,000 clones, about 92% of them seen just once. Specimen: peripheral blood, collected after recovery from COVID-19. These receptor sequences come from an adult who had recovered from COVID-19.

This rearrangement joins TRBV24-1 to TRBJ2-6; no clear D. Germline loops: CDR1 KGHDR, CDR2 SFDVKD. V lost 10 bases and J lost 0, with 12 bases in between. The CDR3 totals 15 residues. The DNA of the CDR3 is TGTGCCACGGAAGGACCGGACTCTGGGGCCAACGTCCTGACTTTC. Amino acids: CATEGPDSGANVLTF.

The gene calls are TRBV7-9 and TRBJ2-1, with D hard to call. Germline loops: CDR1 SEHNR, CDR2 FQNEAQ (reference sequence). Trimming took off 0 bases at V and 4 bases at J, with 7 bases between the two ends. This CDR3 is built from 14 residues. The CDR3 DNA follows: TGTGCCAGCAGCTTAGCGGGCCCATACAATGAGCAGTTCTTC. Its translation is CASSLAGPYNEQFF.

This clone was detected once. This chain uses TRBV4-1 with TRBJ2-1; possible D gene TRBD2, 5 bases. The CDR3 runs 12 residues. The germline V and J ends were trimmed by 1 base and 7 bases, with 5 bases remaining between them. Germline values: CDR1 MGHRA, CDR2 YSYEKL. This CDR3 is CASSQAGNEQFF. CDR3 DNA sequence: TGCGCCAGCAGCCAAGCGGGGAATGAGCAGTTCTTC.

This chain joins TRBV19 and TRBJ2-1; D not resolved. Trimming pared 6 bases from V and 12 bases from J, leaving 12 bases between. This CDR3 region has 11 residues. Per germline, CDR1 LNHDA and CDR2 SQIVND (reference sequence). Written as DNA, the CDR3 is TGTGCCAGTAGCAGCGCAACGCGGCAGTTCTTC. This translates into CASSSATRQFF.

CDR3 nucleotide sequence: TGTGCCAGCAGTGACACGCTGAGGCGTACGGCCTACGAGCAGTACTTC. Translated, it gives CASSDTLRRTAYEQYF. The gene calls are TRBV6-1 and TRBJ2-7; D unresolved. Germline assignment: CDR1 MNHNS and CDR2 SASEGT. Trimming removed 3 bases at V and 2 bases at J, with 17 bases between. The CDR3 extends over 16 amino acids.

CDR3 nucleotides: TGTGCCAGCAGCACCCGACAGGTCCCCAGTAACTATGGCTACACCTTC. Translating it yields CASSTRQVPSNYGYTF. The chain carries TRBV9 and TRBJ1-2; the D gene is possibly TRBD1 (6 bases). V dropped 4 bases and J dropped 1 base, with 17 bases sitting between them. The CDR3 has 16 amino acids. CDR1 and CDR2 (germline): SGDLS, YYNGEE.

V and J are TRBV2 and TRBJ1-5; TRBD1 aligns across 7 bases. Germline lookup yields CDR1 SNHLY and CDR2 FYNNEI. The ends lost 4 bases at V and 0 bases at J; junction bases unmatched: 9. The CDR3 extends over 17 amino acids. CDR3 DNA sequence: TGTGCCAGCAGTGTGACAGGGACTTTCTATAGCAATCAGCCCCAGCATTTT. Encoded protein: CASSVTGTFYSNQPQHF.

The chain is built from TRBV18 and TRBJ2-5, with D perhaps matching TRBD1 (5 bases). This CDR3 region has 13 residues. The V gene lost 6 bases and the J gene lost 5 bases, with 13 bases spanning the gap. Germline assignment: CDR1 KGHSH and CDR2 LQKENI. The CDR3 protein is CASSLRDLETQYF. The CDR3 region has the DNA TGTGCCAGCTCGCTCAGGGATTTGGAGACCCAGTACTTC. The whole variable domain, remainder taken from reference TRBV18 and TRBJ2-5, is NAGVMQNPRHLVRRRGQEARLRCSPMKGHSHVYWYRQLPEEGLKFMVYLQKENIIDESGMPKERFSAEFPKEGPSILRIQQVVRGDSAAYFCASSLRDLETQYFGPGTRLLVL.

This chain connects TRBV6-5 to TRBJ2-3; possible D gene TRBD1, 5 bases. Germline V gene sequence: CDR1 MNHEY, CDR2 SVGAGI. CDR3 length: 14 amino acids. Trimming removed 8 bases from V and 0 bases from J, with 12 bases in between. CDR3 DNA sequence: TGTGCCAGCGGGTCAGGGCTGAGCACAGATACGCAGTATTTT. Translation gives CASGSGLSTDTQYF.

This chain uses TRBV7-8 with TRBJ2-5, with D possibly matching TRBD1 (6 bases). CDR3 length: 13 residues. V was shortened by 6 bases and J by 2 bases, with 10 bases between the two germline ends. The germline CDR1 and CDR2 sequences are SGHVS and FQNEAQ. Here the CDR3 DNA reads TGTGCCAGCAGTACCGGACAGCAAGAGACCCAGTACTTC. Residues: CASSTGQQETQYF.

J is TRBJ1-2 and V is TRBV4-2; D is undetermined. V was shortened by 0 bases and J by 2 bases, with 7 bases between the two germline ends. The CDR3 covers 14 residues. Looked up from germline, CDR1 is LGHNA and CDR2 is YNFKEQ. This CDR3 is CASSQERRNYGYTF. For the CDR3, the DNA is TGTGCCAGCAGCCAAGAGCGACGGAACTATGGCTACACCTTC.

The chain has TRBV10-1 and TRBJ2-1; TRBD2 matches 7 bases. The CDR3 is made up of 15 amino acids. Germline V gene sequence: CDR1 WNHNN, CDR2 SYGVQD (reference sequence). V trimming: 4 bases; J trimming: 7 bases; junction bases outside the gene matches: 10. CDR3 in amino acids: CASSAAGAGPNEQFF. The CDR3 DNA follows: TGCGCCAGCAGTGCGGCGGGAGCTGGACCTAATGAGCAGTTCTTC.

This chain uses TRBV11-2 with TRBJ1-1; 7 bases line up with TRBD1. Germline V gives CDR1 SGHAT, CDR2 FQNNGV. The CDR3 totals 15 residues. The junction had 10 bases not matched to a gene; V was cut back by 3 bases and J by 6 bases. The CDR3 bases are TGTGCCAGCAGCTTGACAGGGTGGAGAAGGGCTGAAGCTTTCTTT. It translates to CASSLTGWRRAEAFF.

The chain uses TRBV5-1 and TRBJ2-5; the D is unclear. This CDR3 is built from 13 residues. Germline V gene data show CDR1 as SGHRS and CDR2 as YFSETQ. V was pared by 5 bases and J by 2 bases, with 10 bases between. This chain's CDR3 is CASRVDLQETQYF. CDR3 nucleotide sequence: TGCGCCAGCAGGGTCGACTTACAAGAGACCCAGTACTTC.

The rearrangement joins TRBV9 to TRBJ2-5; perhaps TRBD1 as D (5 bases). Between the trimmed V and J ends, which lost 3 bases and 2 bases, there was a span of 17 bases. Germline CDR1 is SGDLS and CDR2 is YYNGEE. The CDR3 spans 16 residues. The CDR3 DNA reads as TGTGCCAGCAGCGCCTCCAGGGTTGGTGGTCAAGAGACCCAGTACTTC. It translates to CASSASRVGGQETQYF.